The rows below give T cell receptor beta chains drawn from one sample of a study of Graves' ophthalmopathy and Graves' hyperthyroidism. One entry per CDR3 protein, called by TCRdb with MiXCR from the multiplex PCR reads. The sample consists of a few hundred thousand distinct CDR3 sequences, under 45% of them appearing once. Sequenced sample: peripheral blood or thyroid tissue (not recorded which). The receptor set was obtained from an adult man with Graves' hyperthyroidism. The CDR3 runs from the conserved cysteine through the conserved F or W. The order of the fields is CDR3 length, D gene, J gene, clone size, V gene, CDR3 protein, CDR3 DNA. A D gene is named only where the DNA matches it firmly. Size is omitted from some rows. Given values are once, few, many or a class for expanded clones.

14	TRBD2	TRBJ2-7	many	TRBV5-1	CASSSGLAVYEQYF	TGCGCCAGCAGCTCTGGACTAGCGGTCTACGAGCAGTACTTC
18	TRBD1	TRBJ1-5	.	TRBV12-3/TRBV12-4	CASGPGQGTSYSNRPQHF	TGTGCTAGTGGCCCCGGACAGGGGACCTCCTATAGCAATCGGCCCCAGCATTTT
15	.	TRBJ2-5	many	TRBV11-2	CASSPTRTYQETQYF	TGTGCCAGCAGCCCGACAAGAACGTATCAAGAGACCCAGTACTTC
18	TRBD1	TRBJ2-6	few	TRBV2	CASMEDRDRGSGANVLTF	TGTGCCAGCATGGAAGATCGGGACAGGGGCTCTGGGGCCAACGTCCTGACTTTC
16	.	TRBJ2-7	.	TRBV7-2	CASSPRGGSNTGEQYF	TGTGCCAGCAGCCCTAGGGGCGGATCGAACACCGGGGAGCAGTACTTC
16	TRBD2	TRBJ2-7	.	TRBV7-9	CASSSGTGGPYNEQYF	TGTGCCAGCAGCTCCGGTACGGGAGGGCCGTACAATGAGCAGTACTTC
14	.	TRBJ2-2	.	TRBV7-3	CASSPEQGAGELFF	TGTGCCAGCAGCCCAGAACAGGGAGCCGGGGAGCTGTTTTTT
14	TRBD1	TRBJ2-1	.	TRBV2	CASSGGQGAGEQFF	TGTGCCAGCAGCGGAGGACAGGGGGCTGGTGAGCAGTTCTTC
14	.	TRBJ1-2	.	TRBV6-1	CASKKTDKGWLHVF	TGTGCCAGCAAAAAAACGGACAAGGGATGGCTACACGTATTC
13	TRBD1	TRBJ2-2	.	TRBV7-3	CASSSTTGGELFF	TGTGCCAGCAGCAGTACGACAGGGGGTGAGCTGTTTTTT
13	.	TRBJ1-5	.	TRBV24-1	CATREDSGRYQHF	TGTGCCACCAGGGAGGACAGCGGGAGGTACCAGCATTTT
15	.	TRBJ1-1	many	TRBV19	CASSITGTPNTEAFF	TGTGCCAGTAGTATTACCGGGACACCGAACACTGAAGCTTTCTTT
13	.	TRBJ1-6	many	TRBV11-2	CASSLEYNSPLHF	TGTGCCAGCAGCTTAGAGTATAATTCACCCCTCCACTTT
13	.	TRBJ2-3	.	TRBV5-1	CASSLLGPDTQYF	TGTGCCAGCAGCTTGTTAGGGCCAGATACGCAGTATTTT
14	.	TRBJ1-2	many	TRBV11-2	CASSFPDTNYGYTF	TGTGCCAGCAGCTTCCCAGACACTAACTATGGCTACACCTTC
18	.	TRBJ1-1	.	TRBV11-2	CASSFGGRRIPMNTEAFF	TGTGCCAGCAGTTTTGGGGGGAGACGGATACCGATGAACACTGAAGCTTTCTTT
15	.	TRBJ1-3	few	TRBV5-1	CASTLGGQPVNTIYF	TGCGCCAGCACCCTCGGGGGGCAACCAGTAAACACCATATATTTT
15	TRBD2	TRBJ2-3	.	TRBV19	CASSPGAGDTDTQYF	TGTGCCAGTAGTCCCGGGGCGGGAGACACAGATACGCAGTATTTT